This T cell receptor (beta chain) is from a study of T cell responses to AZD1222 COVID-19 vaccine. Libraries were prepared by immunoSEQ multiplex PCR; TCRdb keeps only in-frame clonotypes and omits some of them. The repertoire holds around 120,000 clones, with around 90% as singletons. With respect to this clone: The antigen remains undetermined.

Findings and caveats of the study: The donor group comprised mostly white British people and more females; the analysis possibly underestimated clonal diversity. The CD4 TCRs associated with vaccination extended across spike and predominated at 160-218 and 743-854. There were repertoire samples only from the period after the peak T cell response. At baseline, just five to seven AZD1222 recipients tested seropositive.

The CDR3 spans 13 residues. Between the trimmed V and J ends, which lost 2 bases and 5 bases, there was a span of 10 bases. The germline gives CDR1 SGHDT, CDR2 YYEEEE. This receptor was taken from an adult who received the AZD1222 COVID-19 vaccine. Sequenced here: peripheral blood, sampled 28 days after the second AZD1222 dose. V is TRBV5-6 and J is TRBJ2-5; the D gene is possibly TRBD1 (6 bases). As DNA, the CDR3 is TGTGCCAGCAGCTTTCAGGGGAGTGAGACCCAGTACTTC. It encodes CASSFQGSETQYF.